This T cell receptor (beta chain) appears in the sequencing data of a study of blood T cell repertoires in COVID-19. This table comes from immunoSEQ multiplex PCR, and its TCRdb copy is limited to in-frame clones, with some not included. Here the sample spans under 65,000 clones, around 80% being singletons. Germline V gene data show CDR1 as MNHEY and CDR2 as SMNVEV (reference sequence). The CDR3 consists of 15 residues. The J segment lost 3 bases and the V segment lost 5 bases, leaving 5 bases of the junction unmatched. This rearrangement joins TRBV27 to TRBJ2-7; 12 positions match TRBD2. Sequenced: peripheral blood. This receptor was identified in a woman aged 60 to 75 with acute or convalescent COVID-19. For the CDR3, the DNA is TGTGCCAGCAGTGTAACTAGCGGGGGGAGCTACGAGCAGTACTTC. Translated, it gives CASSVTSGGSYEQYF.